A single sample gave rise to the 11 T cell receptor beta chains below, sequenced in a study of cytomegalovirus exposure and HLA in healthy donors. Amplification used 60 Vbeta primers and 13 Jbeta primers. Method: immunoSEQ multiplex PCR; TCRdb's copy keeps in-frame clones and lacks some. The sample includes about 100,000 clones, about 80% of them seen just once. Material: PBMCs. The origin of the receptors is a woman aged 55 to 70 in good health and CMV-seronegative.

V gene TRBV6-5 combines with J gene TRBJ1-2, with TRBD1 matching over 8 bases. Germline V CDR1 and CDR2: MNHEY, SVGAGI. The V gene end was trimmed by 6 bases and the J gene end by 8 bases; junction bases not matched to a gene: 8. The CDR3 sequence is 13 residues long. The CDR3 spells CASRSQGARGYTF. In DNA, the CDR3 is TGTGCCAGCAGATCCCAGGGGGCACGGGGCTACACCTTC.

CDR3 amino acids: CASSGSGLQETQYF. In nucleotides, the CDR3 is TGTGCCAGCAGCGGGTCGGGACTCCAAGAGACCCAGTACTTC. This chain connects TRBV9 to TRBJ2-5; D is possibly TRBD2 (6 bases). CDR3 size: 14 residues. Trimming took off 3 bases at V and 1 base at J, with 10 bases between the two ends. The V gene's germline CDR1 is SGDLS and CDR2 YYNGEE.

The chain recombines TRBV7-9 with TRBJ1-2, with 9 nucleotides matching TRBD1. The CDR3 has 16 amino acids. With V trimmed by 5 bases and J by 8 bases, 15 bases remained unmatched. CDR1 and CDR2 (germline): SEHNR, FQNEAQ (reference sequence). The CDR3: CASSPTRTGEGRGYTF. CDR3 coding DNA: TGTGCCAGCAGCCCTACCCGGACAGGGGAGGGGAGAGGCTACACCTTC.

CDR3 DNA sequence: TGTGCCAGTAGTGGGGGGACAGAAGGTTACGAGCAGTACTTC. Residues: CASSGGTEGYEQYF. The V and J genes are TRBV19 and TRBJ2-7; the D gene is possibly TRBD1 (7 bases). V shed 5 bases and J shed 4 bases, with 15 bases lying between them. This CDR3 is 14 amino acids long. Per the germline V gene, CDR1 is LNHDA and CDR2 is SQIVND (reference sequence). The entire variable domain, with the rest obtained from reference TRBV19 and TRBJ2-7, is as follows: DGGITQSPKYLFRKEGQNVTLSCEQNLNHDAMYWYRQDPGQGLRLIYYSQIVNDFQKGDIAEGYSVSREKKESFPLTVTSAQKNPTAFYLCASSGGTEGYEQYFGPGTRLTVT.

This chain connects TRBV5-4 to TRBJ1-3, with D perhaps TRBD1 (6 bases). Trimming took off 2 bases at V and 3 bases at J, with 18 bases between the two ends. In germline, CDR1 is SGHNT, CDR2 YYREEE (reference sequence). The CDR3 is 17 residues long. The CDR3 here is CASSFSRGGFFGNTIYF. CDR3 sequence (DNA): TGTGCCAGCAGCTTCAGCAGGGGAGGGTTCTTTGGAAACACCATATATTTT. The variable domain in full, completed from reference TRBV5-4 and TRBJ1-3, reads ETGVTQSPTHLIKTRGQQVTLRCSSQSGHNTVSWYQQALGQGPQFIFQYYREEENGRGNFPPRFSGLQFPNYSSELNVNALELDDSALYLCASSFSRGGFFGNTIYFGEGSWLTVV.

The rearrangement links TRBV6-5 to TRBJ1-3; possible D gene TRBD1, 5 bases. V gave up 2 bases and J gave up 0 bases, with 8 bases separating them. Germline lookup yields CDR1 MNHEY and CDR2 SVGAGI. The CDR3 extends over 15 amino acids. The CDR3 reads CASSYAGHSGNTIYF. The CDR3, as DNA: TGTGCCAGCAGTTACGCAGGGCACTCTGGAAACACCATATATTTT.

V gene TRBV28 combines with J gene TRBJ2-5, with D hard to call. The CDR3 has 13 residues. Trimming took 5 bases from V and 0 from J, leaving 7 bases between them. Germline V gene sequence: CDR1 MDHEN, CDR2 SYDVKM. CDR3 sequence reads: CASSLLHQETQYF. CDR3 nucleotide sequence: TGTGCCAGCAGTCTTCTACACCAAGAGACCCAGTACTTC.

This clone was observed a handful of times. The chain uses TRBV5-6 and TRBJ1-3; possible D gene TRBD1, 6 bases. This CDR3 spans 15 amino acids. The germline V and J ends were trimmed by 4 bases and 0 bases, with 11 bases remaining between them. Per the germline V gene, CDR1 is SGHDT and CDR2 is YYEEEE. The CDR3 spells CASSLTGYSGNTIYF. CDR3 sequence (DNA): TGTGCCAGCAGCCTAACAGGGTACTCTGGAAACACCATATATTTT. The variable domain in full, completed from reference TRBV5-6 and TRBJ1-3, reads DAGVTQSPTHLIKTRGQQVTLRCSPKSGHDTVSWYQQALGQGPQFIFQYYEEEERQRGNFPDRFSGHQFPNYSSELNVNALLLGDSALYLCASSLTGYSGNTIYFGEGSWLTVV.

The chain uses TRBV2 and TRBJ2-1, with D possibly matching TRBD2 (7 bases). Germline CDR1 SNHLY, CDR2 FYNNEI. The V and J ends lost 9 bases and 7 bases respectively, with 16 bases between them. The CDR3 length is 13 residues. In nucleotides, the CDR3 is TGTGCCAGAAGGGGGGGGCTGGGTAATGAGCAGTTCTTC. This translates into CARRGGLGNEQFF.

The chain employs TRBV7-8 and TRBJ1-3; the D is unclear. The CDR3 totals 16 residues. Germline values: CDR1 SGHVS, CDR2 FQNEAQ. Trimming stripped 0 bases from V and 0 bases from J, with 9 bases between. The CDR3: CASSLALLSSGNTIYF. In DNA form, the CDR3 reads TGTGCCAGCAGCTTAGCGTTGCTGAGCTCTGGAAACACCATATATTTT.

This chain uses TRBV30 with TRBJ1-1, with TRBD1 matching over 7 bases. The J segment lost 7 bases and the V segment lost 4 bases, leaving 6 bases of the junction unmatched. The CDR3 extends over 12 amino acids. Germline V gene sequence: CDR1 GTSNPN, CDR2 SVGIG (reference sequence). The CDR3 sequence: CAWKGDSYEAFF. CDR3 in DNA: TGTGCCTGGAAGGGGGACAGCTATGAAGCTTTCTTT.